This T cell receptor (beta chain) was captured in a study of blood T cell repertoires in COVID-19. At the level of the study: PBMCs, B-cell-depleted T cells, or T cells were the source of the cDNA or gDNA that made up the material.

Germline CDR1 MNHEY, CDR2 SVGAGI. V was shortened by 7 bases and J by 1 base, with 13 bases between the two germline ends. The CDR3 runs to 14 residues. Cohorts were based on clinical histories the participants reported. Only in-frame clones appear in the TCRdb table, and some are missing; sequencing was by immunoSEQ multiplex PCR. The sample shows under 250,000 clones, under 90% of them seen only once. This chain joins TRBV6-5 and TRBJ1-2, with D maybe TRBD1 (6 bases). The receptor was derived from an older woman who had recovered from COVID-19. Sequencing was done on a sample of PBMCs or T cells enriched from blood (not recorded which). The CDR3 protein is CASTQGRGNYGYTF. CDR3 nucleotide sequence: TGTGCCAGCACGCAGGGGAGGGGTAACTATGGCTACACCTTC.